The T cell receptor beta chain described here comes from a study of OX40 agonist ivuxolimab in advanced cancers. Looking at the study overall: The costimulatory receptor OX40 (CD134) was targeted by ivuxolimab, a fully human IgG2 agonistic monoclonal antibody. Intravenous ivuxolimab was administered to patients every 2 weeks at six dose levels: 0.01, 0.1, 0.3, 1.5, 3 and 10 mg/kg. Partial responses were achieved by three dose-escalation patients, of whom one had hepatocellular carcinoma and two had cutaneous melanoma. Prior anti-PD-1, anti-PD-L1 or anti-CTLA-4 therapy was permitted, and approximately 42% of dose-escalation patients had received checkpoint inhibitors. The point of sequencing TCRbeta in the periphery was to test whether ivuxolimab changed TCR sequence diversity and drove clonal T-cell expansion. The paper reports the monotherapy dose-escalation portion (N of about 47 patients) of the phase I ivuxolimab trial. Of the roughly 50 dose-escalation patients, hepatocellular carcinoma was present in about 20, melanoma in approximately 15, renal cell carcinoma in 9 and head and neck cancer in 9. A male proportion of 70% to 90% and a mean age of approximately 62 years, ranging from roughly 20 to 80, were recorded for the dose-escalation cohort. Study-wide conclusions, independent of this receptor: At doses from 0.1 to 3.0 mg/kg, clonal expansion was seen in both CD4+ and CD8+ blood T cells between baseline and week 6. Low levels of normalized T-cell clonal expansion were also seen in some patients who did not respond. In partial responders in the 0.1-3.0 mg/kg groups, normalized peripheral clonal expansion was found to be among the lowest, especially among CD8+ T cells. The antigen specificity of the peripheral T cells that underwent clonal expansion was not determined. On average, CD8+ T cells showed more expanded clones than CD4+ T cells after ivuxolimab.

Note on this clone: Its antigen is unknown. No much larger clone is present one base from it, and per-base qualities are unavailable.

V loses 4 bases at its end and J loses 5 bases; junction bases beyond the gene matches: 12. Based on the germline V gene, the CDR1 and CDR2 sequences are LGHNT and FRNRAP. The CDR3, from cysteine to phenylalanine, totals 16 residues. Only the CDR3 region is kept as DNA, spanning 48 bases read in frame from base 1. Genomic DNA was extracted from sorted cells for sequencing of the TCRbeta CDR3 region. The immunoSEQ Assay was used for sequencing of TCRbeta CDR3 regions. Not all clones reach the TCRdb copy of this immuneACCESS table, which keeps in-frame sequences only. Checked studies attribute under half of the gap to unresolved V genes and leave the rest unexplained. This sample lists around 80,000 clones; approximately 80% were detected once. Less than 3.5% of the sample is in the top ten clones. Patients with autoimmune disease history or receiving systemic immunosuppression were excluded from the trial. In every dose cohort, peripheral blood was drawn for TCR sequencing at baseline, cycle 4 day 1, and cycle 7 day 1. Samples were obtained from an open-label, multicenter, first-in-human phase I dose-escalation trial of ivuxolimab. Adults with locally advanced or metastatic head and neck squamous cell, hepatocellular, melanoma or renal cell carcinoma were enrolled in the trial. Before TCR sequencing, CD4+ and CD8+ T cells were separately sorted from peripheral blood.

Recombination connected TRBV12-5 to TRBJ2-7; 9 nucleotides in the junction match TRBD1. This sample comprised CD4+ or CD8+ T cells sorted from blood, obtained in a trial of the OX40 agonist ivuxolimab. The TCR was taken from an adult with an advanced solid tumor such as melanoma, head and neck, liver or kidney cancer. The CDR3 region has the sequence CASGSRLGQGDDEQYF. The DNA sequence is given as TGTGCTAGTGGTTCCCGCCTGGGACAGGGAGACGACGAGCAGTACTTC.